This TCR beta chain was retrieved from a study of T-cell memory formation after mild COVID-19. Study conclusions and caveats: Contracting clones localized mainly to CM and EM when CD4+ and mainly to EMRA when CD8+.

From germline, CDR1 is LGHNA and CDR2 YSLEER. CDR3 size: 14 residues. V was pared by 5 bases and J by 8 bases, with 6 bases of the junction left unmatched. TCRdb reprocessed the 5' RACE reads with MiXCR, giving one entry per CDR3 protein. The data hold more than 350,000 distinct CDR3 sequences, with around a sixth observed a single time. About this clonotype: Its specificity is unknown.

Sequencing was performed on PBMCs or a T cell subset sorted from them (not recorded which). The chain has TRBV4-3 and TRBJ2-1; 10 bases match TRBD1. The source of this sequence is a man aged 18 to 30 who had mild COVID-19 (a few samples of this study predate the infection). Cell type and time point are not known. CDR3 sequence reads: CASSSDRGVYEQFF. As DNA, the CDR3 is TGCGCCAGCAGCTCGGACAGGGGGGTATATGAGCAGTTCTTC.